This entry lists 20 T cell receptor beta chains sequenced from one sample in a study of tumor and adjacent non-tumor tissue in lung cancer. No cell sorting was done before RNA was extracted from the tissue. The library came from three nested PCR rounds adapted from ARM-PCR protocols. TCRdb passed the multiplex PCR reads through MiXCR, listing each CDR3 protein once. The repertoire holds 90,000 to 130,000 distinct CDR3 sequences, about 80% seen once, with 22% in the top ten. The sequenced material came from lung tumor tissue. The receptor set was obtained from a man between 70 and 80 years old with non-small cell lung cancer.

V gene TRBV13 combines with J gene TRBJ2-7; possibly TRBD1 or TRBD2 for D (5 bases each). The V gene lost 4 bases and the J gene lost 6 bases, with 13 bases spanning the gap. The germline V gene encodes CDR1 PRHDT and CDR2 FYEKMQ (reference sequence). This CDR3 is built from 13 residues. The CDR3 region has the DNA TGTGCCAGCAGCTCAATCACGAGGGGCGAGCAGTACTTC. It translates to CASSSITRGEQYF.

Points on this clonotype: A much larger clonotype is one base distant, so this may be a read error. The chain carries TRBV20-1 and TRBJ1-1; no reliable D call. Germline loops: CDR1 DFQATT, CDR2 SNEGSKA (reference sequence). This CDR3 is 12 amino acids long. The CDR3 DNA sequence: TGCAGTGCTAGCGAAGGGAACACTGAAGCTCTCTTT. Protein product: CSASEGNTEALF.

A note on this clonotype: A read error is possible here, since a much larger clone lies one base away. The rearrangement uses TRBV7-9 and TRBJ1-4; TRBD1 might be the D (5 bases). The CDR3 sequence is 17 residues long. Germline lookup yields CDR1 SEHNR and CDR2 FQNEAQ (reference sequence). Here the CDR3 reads CVSSPFVGAATNEKLFF. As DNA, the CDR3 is TGTGTCAGCAGCCCCTTTGTAGGGGCTGCAACTAATGAAAAACTGTTTTTT. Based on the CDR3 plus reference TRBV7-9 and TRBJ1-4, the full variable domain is DTGVSQNPRHKITKRGQNVTFRCDPISEHNRLYWYRQTLGQGPEFLTYFQNEAQLEKSRLLSDRFSAERPKGSFSTLEIQRTEQGDSAMYLCVSSPFVGAATNEKLFFGSGTQLSVL.

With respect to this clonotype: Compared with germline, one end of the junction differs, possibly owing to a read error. The CDR3 here is CAISETQGTREQYF. The CDR3 DNA reads as TGTGCCATCAGTGAAACACAGGGAACAAGAGAGCAGTACTTC. The chain couples TRBV6-1 to TRBJ2-7; D might be TRBD1 (6 bases). The CDR3 runs 14 residues. Germline V gene lookup returns CDR1 MNHNS and CDR2 SASEGT.

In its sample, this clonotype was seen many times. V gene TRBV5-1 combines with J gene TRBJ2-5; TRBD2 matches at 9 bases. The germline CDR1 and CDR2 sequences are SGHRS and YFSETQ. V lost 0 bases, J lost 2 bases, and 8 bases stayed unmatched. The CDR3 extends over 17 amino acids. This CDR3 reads CASSLGLAGRWQETQYF. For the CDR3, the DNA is TGCGCCAGCAGCTTGGGGCTAGCGGGGAGGTGGCAAGAGACCCAGTACTTC. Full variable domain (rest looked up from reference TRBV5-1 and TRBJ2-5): KAGVTQTPRYLIKTRGQQVTLSCSPISGHRSVSWYQQTPGQGLQFLFEYFSETQRNKGNFPGRFSGRQFSNSRSEMNVSTLELGDSALYLCASSLGLAGRWQETQYFGPGTRLLVL.

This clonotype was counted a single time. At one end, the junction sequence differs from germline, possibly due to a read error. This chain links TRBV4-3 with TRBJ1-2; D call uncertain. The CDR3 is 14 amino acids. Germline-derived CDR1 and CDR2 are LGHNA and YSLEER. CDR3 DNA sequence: TGCGCCAGCAGCCAAGCGACGGAACCCTATGGCTACATCTTC. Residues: CASSQATEPYGYIF.

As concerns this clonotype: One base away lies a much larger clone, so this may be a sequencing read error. CDR3 coding DNA: TGTGCCAGCAGCCGGGGGGACAGCGGGAGGCCCATAGATACGCAGTATTTT. It yields the protein CASSRGDSGRPIDTQYF. The genes are TRBV5-6 and TRBJ2-3; 9 bases are shared with TRBD2. This CDR3 has 17 amino acids. CDR1 SGHDT and CDR2 YYEEEE come from the germline V gene. V was pared by 4 bases and J by 5 bases, with 14 bases of the junction left unmatched.

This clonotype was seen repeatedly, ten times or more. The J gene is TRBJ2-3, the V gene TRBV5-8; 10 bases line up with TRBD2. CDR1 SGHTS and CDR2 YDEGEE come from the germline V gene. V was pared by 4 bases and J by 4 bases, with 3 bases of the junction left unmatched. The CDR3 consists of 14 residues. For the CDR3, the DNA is TGTGCCAGCAGCCCAAGCGGGGGGGCAGATACGCAGTATTTT. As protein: CASSPSGGADTQYF.

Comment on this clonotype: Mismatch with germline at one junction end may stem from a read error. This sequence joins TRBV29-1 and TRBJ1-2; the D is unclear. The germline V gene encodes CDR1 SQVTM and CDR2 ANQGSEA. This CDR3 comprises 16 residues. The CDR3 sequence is CSVVPYQSSEEDGYTF. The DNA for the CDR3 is TGCAGCGTTGTCCCCTACCAATCCTCGGAAGAAGATGGATACACCTTC.

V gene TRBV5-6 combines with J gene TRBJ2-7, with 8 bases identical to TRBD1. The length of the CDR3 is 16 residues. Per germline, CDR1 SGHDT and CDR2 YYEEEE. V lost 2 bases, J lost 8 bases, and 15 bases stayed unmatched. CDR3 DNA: TGTGCCAGCAGCTTCGTTGTCCGGGACAGGACCTATAAGCAGTACTTC. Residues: CASSFVVRDRTYKQYF.

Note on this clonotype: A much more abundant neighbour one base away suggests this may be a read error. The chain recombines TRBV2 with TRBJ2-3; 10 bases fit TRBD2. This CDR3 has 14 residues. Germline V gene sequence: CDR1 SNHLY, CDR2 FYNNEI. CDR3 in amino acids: CVSKRGGSTDTQYF. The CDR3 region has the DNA TGTGTCAGCAAGCGGGGGGGTAGCACAGATACGCAGTATTTT.

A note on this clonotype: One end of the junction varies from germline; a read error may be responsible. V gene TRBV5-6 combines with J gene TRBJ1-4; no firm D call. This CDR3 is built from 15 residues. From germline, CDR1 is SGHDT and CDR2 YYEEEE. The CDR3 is CASSLRGITIEKLFF. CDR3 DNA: TGTGCCAGCAGCTTGAGAGGGATAACTATTGAAAAACTGTTTTTT.

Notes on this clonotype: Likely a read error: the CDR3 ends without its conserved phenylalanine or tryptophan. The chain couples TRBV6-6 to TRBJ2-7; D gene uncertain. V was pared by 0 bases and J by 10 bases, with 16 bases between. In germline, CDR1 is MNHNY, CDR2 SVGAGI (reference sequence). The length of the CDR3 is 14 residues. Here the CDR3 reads CASSYSSQLYGQYL. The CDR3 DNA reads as TGTGCCAGCAGTTACTCGTCCCAGTTATACGGTCAGTACCTC.

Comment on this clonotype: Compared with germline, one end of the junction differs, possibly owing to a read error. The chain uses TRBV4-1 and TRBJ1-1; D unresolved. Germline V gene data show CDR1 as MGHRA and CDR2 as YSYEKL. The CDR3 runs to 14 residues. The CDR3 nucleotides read TGCGCCAGCAGCCAAAGTAGTATGAACACTGAAGCTTTATTT. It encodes CASSQSSMNTEALF.

The CDR3 DNA reads TGTGTCATCAGCCTGGACAGTCAGTCCCGGGAGCTGTTTTTT. It yields the protein CVISLDSQSRELFF. This chain uses TRBV11-2 with TRBJ2-2, with D possibly being TRBD1 (6 bases). In germline, CDR1 is SGHAT, CDR2 FQNNGV. CDR3 length: 14 residues.

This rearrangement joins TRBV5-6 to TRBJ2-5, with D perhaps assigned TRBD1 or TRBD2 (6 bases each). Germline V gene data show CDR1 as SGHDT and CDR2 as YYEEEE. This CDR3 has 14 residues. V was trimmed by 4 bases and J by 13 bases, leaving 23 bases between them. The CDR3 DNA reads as TGTGCCAGCAGCCGGGACTTCAGGGGAGAGACCTCGTACTTC. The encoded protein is CASSRDFRGETSYF.

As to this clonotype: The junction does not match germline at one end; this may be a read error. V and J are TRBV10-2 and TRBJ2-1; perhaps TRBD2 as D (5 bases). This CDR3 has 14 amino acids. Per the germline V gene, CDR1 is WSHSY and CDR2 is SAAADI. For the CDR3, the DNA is TGCACCAGTAGTGAGCCTCCACTAGTACATGAGCAGTTCTTC. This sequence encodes CTSSEPPLVHEQFF.

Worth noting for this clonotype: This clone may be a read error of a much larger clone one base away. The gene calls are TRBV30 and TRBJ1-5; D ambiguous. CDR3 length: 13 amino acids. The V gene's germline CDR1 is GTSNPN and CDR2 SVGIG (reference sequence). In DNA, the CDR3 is TGTGCCTGTAGTGTACTCGACAATCAGCCCCAGCATTTT. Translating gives CACSVLDNQPQHF.

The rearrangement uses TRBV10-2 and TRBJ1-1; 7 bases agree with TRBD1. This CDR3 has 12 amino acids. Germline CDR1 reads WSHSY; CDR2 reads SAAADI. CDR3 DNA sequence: TGCACCACCAGTAACAGGGGCGCTGAAGCTTTCTTT. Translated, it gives CTTSNRGAEAFF.

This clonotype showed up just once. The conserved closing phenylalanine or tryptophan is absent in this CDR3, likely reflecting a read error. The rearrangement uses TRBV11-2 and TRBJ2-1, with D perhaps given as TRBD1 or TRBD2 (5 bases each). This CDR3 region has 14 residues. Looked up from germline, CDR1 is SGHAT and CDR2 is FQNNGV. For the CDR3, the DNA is TGTGTCAGCAGCTTAGCGAGACAGTACAATGACCAGTTCTTA. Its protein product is CVSSLARQYNDQFL.